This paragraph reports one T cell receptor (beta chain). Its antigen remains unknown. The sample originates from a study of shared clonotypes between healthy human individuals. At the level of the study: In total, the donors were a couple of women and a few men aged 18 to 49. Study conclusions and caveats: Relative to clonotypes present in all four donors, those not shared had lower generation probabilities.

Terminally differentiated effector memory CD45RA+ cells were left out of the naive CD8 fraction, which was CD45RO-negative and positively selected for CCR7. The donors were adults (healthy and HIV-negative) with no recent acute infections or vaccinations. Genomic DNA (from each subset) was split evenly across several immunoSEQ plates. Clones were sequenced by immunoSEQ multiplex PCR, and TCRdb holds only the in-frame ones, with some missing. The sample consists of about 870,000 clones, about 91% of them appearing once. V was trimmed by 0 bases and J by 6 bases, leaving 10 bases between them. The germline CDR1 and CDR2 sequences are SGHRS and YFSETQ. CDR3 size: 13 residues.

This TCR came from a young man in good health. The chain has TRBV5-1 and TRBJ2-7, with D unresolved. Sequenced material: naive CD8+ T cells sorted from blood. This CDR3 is CASSLASGREQYF. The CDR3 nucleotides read TGCGCCAGCAGCTTGGCGTCAGGTCGCGAGCAGTACTTC.